This TCR beta chain was obtained from a study of CD8 T cells in Susac syndrome. The study, taken as a whole, reports: As acknowledged by the study, its TCR sequencing and HLA analysis included a relatively small number of individuals.

Germline V lookup: CDR1 GTSNPN, CDR2 SVGIG (reference sequence). This CDR3 is built from 16 residues. The germline V and J ends were trimmed by 0 bases and 2 bases, with 16 bases remaining between them. About this clonotype: What it binds is unknown.

It was with random hexamers that roughly 0.5 to 1 ug RNA was reverse transcribed. TCRdb ran MiXCR on the immunoSEQ multiplex PCR reads and lists one entry per CDR3 protein. The sample yields around 200,000 distinct CDR3 sequences, 95% seen once. The rearrangement uses TRBV30 and TRBJ2-5; unclear D gene. The TCR sequence derives from a human donor with Susac syndrome. Sequences were obtained from CD4+ T cells from PBMCs. CDR3 residues: CAWSVPVPMAQETQYF. DNA for the CDR3: TGTGCCTGGAGTGTACCAGTCCCGATGGCTCAAGAGACCCAGTACTTC.